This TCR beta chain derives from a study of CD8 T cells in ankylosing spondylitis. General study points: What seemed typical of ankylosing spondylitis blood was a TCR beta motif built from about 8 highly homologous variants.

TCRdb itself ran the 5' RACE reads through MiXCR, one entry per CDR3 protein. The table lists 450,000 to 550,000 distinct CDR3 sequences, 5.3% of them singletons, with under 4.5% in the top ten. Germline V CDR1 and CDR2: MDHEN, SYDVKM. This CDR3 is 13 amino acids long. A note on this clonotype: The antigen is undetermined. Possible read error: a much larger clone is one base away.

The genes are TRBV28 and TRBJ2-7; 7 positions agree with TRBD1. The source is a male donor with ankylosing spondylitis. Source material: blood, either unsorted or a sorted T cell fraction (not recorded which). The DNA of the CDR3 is TGTGCCAGCAGTTGGGACAGTGCCTACGAGCGGTACTTC. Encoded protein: CASSWDSAYERYF. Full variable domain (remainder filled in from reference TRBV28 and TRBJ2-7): DVKVTQSSRYLVKRTGEKVFLECVQDMDHENMFWYRQDPGLGLRLIYFSYDVKMKEKGDIPEGYSVSREKKERFSLILESASTNQTSMYLCASSWDSAYERYFGPGTRLTVT.